The 27 T cell receptor beta chains listed next were all sequenced from one sample in a study of blood T cell repertoires in COVID-19. Generated by immunoSEQ multiplex PCR, the TCRdb table keeps only in-frame clones and is missing some. The profile covers about 140,000 clones, with approximately 80% appearing a single time and roughly 17% taken by the ten largest. Sequencing input: peripheral blood. All receptors derive from a man aged 50 or older with acute or convalescent COVID-19.

The rearrangement uses TRBV19 and TRBJ2-5; the match to TRBD1 covers 9 bases. The V gene's germline CDR1 is LNHDA and CDR2 SQIVND (reference sequence). J gave up 5 bases and V 2 bases, and 3 bases lay outside the gene matches. The CDR3 contains 14 residues. CDR3 residues: CASSITGGVETQYF. The DNA of the CDR3 is TGTGCCAGTAGTATAACAGGGGGCGTGGAGACCCAGTACTTC.

The chain is built from TRBV11-2 and TRBJ2-7; D is possibly TRBD1 (5 bases). The CDR3 runs to 12 residues. Germline values: CDR1 SGHAT, CDR2 FQNNGV. V was trimmed by 3 bases and J by 4 bases, leaving 7 bases between them. CDR3 sequence (DNA): TGTGCCAGCAGCTTTCAGGGTTACGAGCAGTACGTC. Amino acids: CASSFQGYEQYV.

The chain has TRBV14 and TRBJ2-2; TRBD1 aligns across 9 bases. The V gene's germline CDR1 is SGHDN and CDR2 FVKESK. V dropped 0 bases and J dropped 5; count of bases not matched to a gene: 7. CDR3 size: 17 residues. The CDR3 loop is CASSQEHRGRRTGELFF. In nucleotides, the CDR3 is TGTGCCAGCAGCCAAGAACACAGGGGGCGCAGGACCGGGGAGCTGTTTTTT.

The chain recombines TRBV6-5 with TRBJ2-7; D is ambiguous. The V end was cut by 5 bases, the J end by 7 bases, with 15 bases between. This CDR3 region has 13 residues. Germline CDR1 and CDR2: MNHEY and SVGAGI. The CDR3 spells CASSPSHVREQYF. The CDR3 nucleotides are TGTGCCAGCAGTCCTTCCCACGTGAGGGAGCAGTACTTC.

The gene calls are TRBV4-1 and TRBJ2-6, with D unresolved. The CDR3 covers 16 residues. CDR1 is MGHRA and CDR2 is YSYEKL in the germline V gene. The V end lost 0 bases, the J end lost 1 base, and 7 bases lay between the germline ends. CDR3 protein: CASSQDQASGANVLTF. The CDR3 DNA reads as TGCGCCAGCAGCCAAGATCAGGCATCTGGGGCCAACGTCCTGACTTTC.

The chain carries TRBV2 and TRBJ1-6, with D perhaps TRBD1 (6 bases). Trimming took off 4 bases at V and 8 bases at J, with 12 bases between the two ends. Germline loops: CDR1 SNHLY, CDR2 FYNNEI. The CDR3 sequence is 14 residues long. In DNA form, the CDR3 reads TGTGCCAGCAGTGTAAACAGGGTCGATTCACCCCTCCACTTT. Protein product: CASSVNRVDSPLHF.

V and J are TRBV7-3 and TRBJ2-1, with 8 positions matching TRBD2. Trimming removed 3 bases from V and 0 bases from J; junction bases left unmatched: 10. This CDR3 is 18 amino acids long. Per the germline V gene, CDR1 is SGHTA and CDR2 is FQGTGA. This CDR3 reads CASSLKRGISSSYNEQFF. CDR3 DNA: TGTGCCAGCAGCTTGAAGCGGGGGATCTCAAGCTCCTACAATGAGCAGTTCTTC. Looking up the rest from reference TRBV7-3 and TRBJ2-1 gives the full variable domain: GAGVSQTPSNKVTEKGKYVELRCDPISGHTALYWYRQSLGQGPEFLIYFQGTGAADDSGLPNDRFFAVRPEGSVSTLKIQRTERGDSAVYLCASSLKRGISSSYNEQFFGPGTRLTVL.

This clone was observed once. The chain combines TRBV6-5 with TRBJ1-2, with D possibly being TRBD1 (5 bases). With 8 bases removed from V and 8 bases from J, the gap between germline ends came to 18 bases. The V gene's germline CDR1 is MNHEY and CDR2 SVGAGI. The CDR3 totals 13 residues. The CDR3 here is CASGERNRYGYTF. In DNA form, the CDR3 reads TGTGCCAGCGGGGAACGAAACAGGTACGGCTACACCTTC.

The rearrangement links TRBV18 to TRBJ2-3, with 10 bases matching TRBD2. V gave up 4 bases and J gave up 3 bases; unmatched junction bases: 7. Germline CDR1 KGHSH, CDR2 LQKENI. The CDR3 loop spans 16 amino acids. Written as DNA, the CDR3 is TGTGCCAGCTCACTTCTCAGCGGGGGGGCGACAGATACGCAGTATTTT. Translating it yields CASSLLSGGATDTQYF. Full variable domain (remainder filled in from reference TRBV18 and TRBJ2-3): NAGVMQNPRHLVRRRGQEARLRCSPMKGHSHVYWYRQLPEEGLKFMVYLQKENIIDESGMPKERFSAEFPKEGPSILRIQQVVRGDSAAYFCASSLLSGGATDTQYFGPGTRLTVL.

This chain uses TRBV3-1 (or the pseudogene TRBV3-2) with TRBJ2-5; 9 bases map to TRBD2. Trimming took 0 bases from V and 0 from J; bases not matched to a gene: 11. The germline gives CDR1 LGHDT, CDR2 YNNKEL (reference sequence). The CDR3 extends over 19 amino acids. DNA of the CDR3: TGTGCCAGCAGCCAAGATCGGGGGAGCGGGGGGATATACCAAGAGACCCAGTACTTC. This gives the protein CASSQDRGSGGIYQETQYF.

This clone was seen only a few times. V gene TRBV28 combines with J gene TRBJ1-2, with D perhaps matching TRBD1 (5 bases). Trimming removed 2 bases from V and 3 bases from J, with 10 bases in between. Germline V gives CDR1 MDHEN, CDR2 SYDVKM. This CDR3 region has 14 residues. The CDR3 is CASSLDSSYYGYTF. CDR3 nucleotides: TGTGCCAGCAGTTTAGACAGTAGCTACTATGGCTACACCTTC.

CDR3 protein: CASSVGQGVGQPQHF. CDR3 in DNA: TGCGCCAGCAGCGTGGGACAGGGGGTCGGGCAGCCCCAGCATTTT. The chain joins TRBV10-2 to TRBJ1-5, with 11 bases fitting TRBD1. The CDR3 covers 15 residues. CDR1 and CDR2 from the germline V gene are WSHSY and SAAADI. The ends lost 6 bases at V and 7 bases at J; junction bases unmatched: 8.

The genes are TRBV5-4 and TRBJ1-1, with 7 bases identical to TRBD1. With 1 base clipped from V and 0 bases from J, the junction kept 6 bases outside the gene matches. The germline gives CDR1 SGHNT, CDR2 YYREEE (reference sequence). This CDR3 is built from 16 residues. This CDR3 is CASSLFGTEMNTEAFF. The CDR3 DNA sequence: TGTGCCAGCAGCTTGTTCGGGACAGAGATGAACACTGAAGCTTTCTTT.

The rearrangement links TRBV5-4 to TRBJ1-1, with D possibly TRBD1 on 6 matching bases. Germline V gene data show CDR1 as SGHNT and CDR2 as YYREEE (reference sequence). CDR3 size: 15 residues. Trimming removed 1 base at V and 3 bases at J, with 13 bases between. For the CDR3, the DNA is TGTGCCAGCAGCTTGCAGGGGCGTTGGGACACTGAAGCTTTCTTT. It is translated as CASSLQGRWDTEAFF.

The chain is built from TRBV11-3 and TRBJ2-1, with TRBD1 matching 7 bases. Germline CDR1 reads SGHNT; CDR2 reads YENEEA. J was trimmed by 8 bases and V by 2 bases; bases with no gene match: 6. CDR3 length equals 14 residues. CDR3 DNA sequence: TGTGCCAGCAGCTTAAACAGGGGCATTGATGAGCAGTTCTTC. Translated: CASSLNRGIDEQFF.

This clone showed up just once. The chain employs TRBV12-3 or TRBV12-4 and TRBJ1-2; no firm D call. The CDR3 is made up of 13 amino acids. Trimming left V 2 bases short and J 4 bases short, with 8 bases between. The CDR3 region has the DNA TGTGCCAGCAGTTTATTATCCCTCTATGGCTACACCTTC. Amino acids: CASSLLSLYGYTF.

CDR3 coding DNA: TGTGCCAGCAGCATGGGACTAGCGGGGGGCCAGCGCGAGCAGTACTTC. Encoded protein: CASSMGLAGGQREQYF. The genes are TRBV7-9 and TRBJ2-7; 15 nucleotides line up with TRBD2. The CDR3 is 16 residues long. CDR1 SEHNR and CDR2 FQNEAQ come from the germline V gene (reference sequence). With V trimmed by 5 bases and J by 6 bases, 8 bases remained unmatched.

This clone was seen a handful of times. The chain has TRBV6-1 and TRBJ1-1; unclear D gene. The CDR3 is made up of 16 amino acids. V gave up 4 bases and J gave up 0 bases, with 15 bases separating them. Germline CDR1 MNHNS, CDR2 SASEGT. In nucleotides, the CDR3 is TGTGCCAGCAGTGGAAGCCGGGTACTCTTGAACACTGAAGCTTTCTTT. Its translation: CASSGSRVLLNTEAFF.

This clone showed up just a few times. V and J are TRBV30 and TRBJ1-1; D is unresolved. The ends were cut back, 0 bases at V and 4 bases at J, with 12 bases in the middle. There are 14 residues in the CDR3. CDR1 is GTSNPN, CDR2 SVGIG, per germline (reference sequence). CDR3 sequence: CAWSVYIAPTEAFF. The CDR3 DNA sequence: TGTGCCTGGAGTGTTTATATTGCGCCCACTGAAGCTTTCTTT.

There are many counts of this clone. The chain recombines TRBV7-9 with TRBJ1-3, with 10 bases that match TRBD1. In germline, CDR1 is SEHNR, CDR2 FQNEAQ (reference sequence). The CDR3 is 16 amino acids. The junction had 8 bases not matched to a gene; V was cut back by 5 bases and J by 4 bases. The CDR3 is CASSGPGQGQGNTIYF. The DNA for the CDR3 is TGTGCCAGCAGCGGACCGGGACAGGGGCAAGGAAACACCATATATTTT.

The chain employs TRBV6-4 and TRBJ1-6; TRBD1 might be the D (5 bases). V was cut by 3 bases and J by 3 bases, with 6 bases left in between. The CDR3 has 14 residues. Germline loops: CDR1 MRHNA, CDR2 SNTAGT. CDR3 amino acids: CASSERGYNSPLHF. The DNA of the CDR3 is TGTGCCAGCAGTGAAAGGGGCTATAATTCACCCCTCCACTTT.

CDR3 amino acids: CASSASGGREQYV. CDR3 sequence (DNA): TGTGCCAGCAGTGCCTCAGGGGGGCGCGAGCAGTACGTC. The V call is TRBV12-3 or TRBV12-4, the J call TRBJ2-7, with a possible D match to TRBD1 (7 bases). The CDR3 consists of 13 residues. Deletions cut 5 bases from V and 6 bases from J, with 14 bases between.

V and J are TRBV7-9 and TRBJ1-2, with D unresolved. This CDR3 has 12 residues. V gave up 1 base and J gave up 7 bases, with 7 bases separating them. Germline loops: CDR1 SEHNR, CDR2 FQNEAQ (reference sequence). CDR3 coding DNA: TGTGCCAGCAGCTTAGTAAACACTGGCTACACCTTC. Residues: CASSLVNTGYTF.

CDR3 coding DNA: TGTGCCAGCTCACCCGGGACAGGGGGGAACACTGAAGCTTTCTTT. This gives the protein CASSPGTGGNTEAFF. This rearrangement joins TRBV18 to TRBJ1-1; TRBD1 agrees at 11 bases. The CDR3 contains 15 residues. The germline gives CDR1 KGHSH, CDR2 LQKENI. V shed 3 bases and J 1 base; nucleotides not matched to a gene: 1. Together with reference TRBV18 and TRBJ1-1, the CDR3 gives the full variable domain: NAGVMQNPRHLVRRRGQEARLRCSPMKGHSHVYWYRQLPEEGLKFMVYLQKENIIDESGMPKERFSAEFPKEGPSILRIQQVVRGDSAAYFCASSPGTGGNTEAFFGQGTRLTVV.

The chain joins TRBV30 to TRBJ2-1; perhaps TRBD2 as D (5 bases). The CDR3 is 9 residues long. V dropped 1 base and J dropped 15 bases, with 7 bases sitting between them. Germline V CDR1 and CDR2: GTSNPN, SVGIG (reference sequence). Here the CDR3 reads CAWSGRGFF. The CDR3 DNA is TGTGCCTGGAGTGGTCGGGGGTTCTTC.

The chain joins TRBV2 to TRBJ2-1; D uncertain. There are 14 residues in the CDR3. CDR1 is SNHLY, CDR2 FYNNEI, per germline. Trimming took 6 bases from V and 0 from J, leaving 9 bases between them. The CDR3 nucleotides are TGTGCCAGCAGAGAGGAGAGCTCCTACAATGAGCAGTTCTTC. This sequence encodes CASREESSYNEQFF. Using reference TRBV2 and TRBJ2-1 for the parts outside the CDR3, the full variable domain is EPEVTQTPSHQVTQMGQEVILRCVPISNHLYFYWYRQILGQKVEFLVSFYNNEISEKSEIFDDQFSVERPDGSNFTLKIRSTKLEDSAMYFCASREESSYNEQFFGPGTRLTVL.

This chain joins TRBV6-5 and TRBJ2-1, with 10 bases fitting TRBD2. The germline V gene has CDR1 MNHEY and CDR2 SVGAGI. The V and J ends lost 7 bases and 3 bases, in that order; junction bases with no gene match: 6. CDR3 length: 15 residues. This CDR3 is CASTRAGGLYNEQFF. The CDR3 bases are TGTGCCAGCACCCGAGCGGGGGGGCTCTACAATGAGCAGTTCTTC.